The entry that follows covers one T cell receptor (beta chain) sequence. Antigen specificity is unknown. The data originate from a study of human T cells and chemical hapten exposure. On the study more broadly: The variation in per-sample TCR yields arose mainly from small differences in pooled library volumes.

This CDR3 has 11 residues. Trimming left V 5 bases short and J 5 bases short, with 5 bases between. Germline V CDR1 and CDR2: MNHNY, SVGAGI (reference sequence). Findings and limits, study-wide: With DPC sensitization, TCRs exceeding 1 in 1000 frequency showed no change.

Individual cDNA molecules each carried unique molecular identifiers attached by the library. Original data processing: Between 23,224 and 690,600 TCRs appeared in each sample, and the median stood at 95,638. TCRdb called the 5' RACE reads again in MiXCR, with one record for every CDR3 protein. Here the V and J calls rest on TCRdb's processing, not on the authors' analysis. The sample has approximately 150,000 distinct CDR3 sequences; around 4% are singletons. From whole blood left unfractionated, total RNA was extracted. The chain recombines TRBV6-6 with TRBJ2-3; no clear D gene. The source of this sequence is a female donor in good health. CDR3 DNA: TGTGCCAGCAGTACACGAGATACGCAGTATTTT. It encodes CASSTRDTQYF.